The next 11 T cell receptor beta chains were all read from a single sample in a study of control samples from healthy donors and cancer patients. Sequencing was performed with immunoSEQ multiplex PCR; in TCRdb, only in-frame clones are kept and a portion is missing. The sample lists roughly 190,000 clones; roughly nine tenths were seen once. The sample consisted of blood. Receptors were obtained from a man aged 25-40 years in good health.

The V and J genes are TRBV4-2 and TRBJ1-1; TRBD1 might be the D (5 bases). This CDR3 spans 17 amino acids. V dropped 5 bases and J dropped 3 bases, with 22 bases sitting between them. The germline CDR1 and CDR2 sequences are LGHNA and YNFKEQ. The CDR3 sequence is CASSIKPGGDSYTEAFF. DNA of the CDR3: TGTGCCAGCAGCATTAAACCCGGAGGCGACAGTTACACTGAAGCTTTCTTT.

The rearrangement uses TRBV5-6 and TRBJ2-1, with no clear D. The CDR3 spans 14 residues. The germline gives CDR1 SGHDT, CDR2 YYEEEE. The germline V and J ends were trimmed by 4 bases and 4 bases, with 12 bases remaining between them. The CDR3 sequence: CASSQAIGYNEQFF. The CDR3 region has the DNA TGTGCCAGCAGCCAGGCCATTGGTTACAATGAGCAGTTCTTC. Together with reference TRBV5-6 and TRBJ2-1, the CDR3 gives the full variable domain: DAGVTQSPTHLIKTRGQQVTLRCSPKSGHDTVSWYQQALGQGPQFIFQYYEEEERQRGNFPDRFSGHQFPNYSSELNVNALLLGDSALYLCASSQAIGYNEQFFGPGTRLTVL.

The rearrangement uses TRBV12-3 or TRBV12-4 and TRBJ2-3; 8 bases line up with TRBD1. The junction had 6 bases not matched to a gene; V was cut back by 11 bases and J by 14 bases. The CDR3 consists of 9 residues. The CDR3: CALDRDRYF. CDR3 coding DNA: TGTGCCCTGGACAGGGACAGGTATTTT.

This sequence joins TRBV7-9 and TRBJ2-3; maybe TRBD2 (6 bases). This CDR3 has 13 amino acids. Trimming removed 4 bases at V and 5 bases at J, with 10 bases between. The germline CDR1 and CDR2 sequences are SEHNR and FQNEAQ (reference sequence). The CDR3 here is CASSSYSGDTQYF. In DNA form, the CDR3 reads TGTGCCAGCAGCTCCTATAGCGGAGATACGCAGTATTTT.

CDR3 nucleotide sequence: TGTGCCAGCAGCTTAATGCAGGGCTGGAACACTGAAGCTTTCTTT. Translated: CASSLMQGWNTEAFF. This chain connects TRBV11-2 to TRBJ1-1; possibly TRBD1 for D (5 bases). V was pared by 2 bases and J by 1 base, with 11 bases between. The CDR3 is 15 residues long. CDR1 and CDR2 (germline): SGHAT, FQNNGV.

The CDR3 sequence: CASSSPVPYGYTF. The CDR3 DNA follows: TGTGCCAGCAGTTCACCGGTCCCCTATGGCTACACCTTC. The chain recombines TRBV28 with TRBJ1-2; no clear D. Germline V gene data show CDR1 as MDHEN and CDR2 as SYDVKM. The CDR3 has 13 residues. The V end was cut by 4 bases, the J end by 4 bases, with 10 bases between.

The chain carries TRBV12-5 and TRBJ2-1, with 12 bases aligning to TRBD2. The CDR3 spans 14 residues. Losses at the gene ends were 9 bases for V and 9 bases for J; bases not matched to a gene: 9. CDR1 is LGHNT, CDR2 FRNRAP, per germline. The CDR3 DNA follows: TGTGCTAGGGGGGCTAGCGGGGGGGCCAGTGAGCAGTTCTTC. Amino acids: CARGASGGASEQFF.

V is TRBV7-8 and J is TRBJ1-1; TRBD1 matches 7 bases. V was pared by 3 bases and J by 2 bases, with 6 bases of the junction left unmatched. CDR1 SGHVS and CDR2 FQNEAQ come from the germline V gene. CDR3 length: 15 residues. Here the CDR3 DNA reads TGTGCCAGCAGCTTCTGGACAGGCCTAAACACTGAAGCTTTCTTT. Protein sequence: CASSFWTGLNTEAFF.

V usage is TRBV5-1 and J usage is TRBJ2-1; D may match TRBD1 or TRBD2 (5 bases each). Trimming removed 4 bases at V and 2 bases at J, with 13 bases between. Germline assignment: CDR1 SGHRS and CDR2 YFSETQ. This CDR3 region has 15 residues. The CDR3 sequence is CASSPGSPTYNEQFF. The CDR3, as DNA: TGCGCCAGCAGCCCAGGGAGCCCCACCTACAATGAGCAGTTCTTC. Using reference TRBV5-1 and TRBJ2-1 for the parts outside the CDR3, the full variable domain is KAGVTQTPRYLIKTRGQQVTLSCSPISGHRSVSWYQQTPGQGLQFLFEYFSETQRNKGNFPGRFSGRQFSNSRSEMNVSTLELGDSALYLCASSPGSPTYNEQFFGPGTRLTVL.

The V gene is TRBV7-9, the J gene TRBJ2-7; the match to TRBD1 covers 11 bases. Germline assignment: CDR1 SEHNR and CDR2 FQNEAQ (reference sequence). The length of the CDR3 is 15 residues. Trimming removed 2 bases from V and 7 bases from J; junction bases left unmatched: 7. CDR3 nucleotides: TGTGCCAGCAGCTTAACCGGGACAGGGGGAGAGGAGCAGTACTTC. Its protein is CASSLTGTGGEEQYF.

This rearrangement joins TRBV6-4 to TRBJ1-2, with TRBD1 matching over 9 bases. Germline V gene data show CDR1 as MRHNA and CDR2 as SNTAGT. The trim removed 4 bases at V and 8 bases at J, leaving 8 bases unmatched. The CDR3 is 14 residues long. The DNA of the CDR3 is TGTGCCAGCAGTGTCACCGGGACAGGGAGCGGCTACACCTTC. Translated, it gives CASSVTGTGSGYTF.